This T cell receptor beta chain emerged from a study of beta chain features in type 1 diabetes. Regarding the study as a whole: Shortening of TCRB CDR3s, moderate but significant, appeared in all four CD4+ subsets of Type 1 diabetes patients.

Germline lookup yields CDR1 SGHRS and CDR2 YFSETQ. The trim removed 4 bases at V and 7 bases at J, leaving 6 bases unmatched. CDR3 length: 15 residues. The sample holds many counts of this clone. Its specificity is not known. The sequenced template was cDNA made from the entire isolated RNA. The data were produced by immunoSEQ multiplex PCR, yet TCRdb's version contains in-frame clones alone and is incomplete. The sample lists roughly 150,000 clones, 8% to 9.5% seen once, with more than 0.5% in the top ten. This sequence was found in a young woman with type 1 diabetes. The sequenced material came from central memory CD4+ T cells from blood. The J gene is TRBJ2-2, the V gene TRBV5-1; the match to TRBD2 covers 11 bases. CDR3 DNA sequence: TGCGCCAGCAGCGATACTAGCGGGAGTATCGGGGAGCTGTTTTTT. It specifies CASSDTSGSIGELFF.